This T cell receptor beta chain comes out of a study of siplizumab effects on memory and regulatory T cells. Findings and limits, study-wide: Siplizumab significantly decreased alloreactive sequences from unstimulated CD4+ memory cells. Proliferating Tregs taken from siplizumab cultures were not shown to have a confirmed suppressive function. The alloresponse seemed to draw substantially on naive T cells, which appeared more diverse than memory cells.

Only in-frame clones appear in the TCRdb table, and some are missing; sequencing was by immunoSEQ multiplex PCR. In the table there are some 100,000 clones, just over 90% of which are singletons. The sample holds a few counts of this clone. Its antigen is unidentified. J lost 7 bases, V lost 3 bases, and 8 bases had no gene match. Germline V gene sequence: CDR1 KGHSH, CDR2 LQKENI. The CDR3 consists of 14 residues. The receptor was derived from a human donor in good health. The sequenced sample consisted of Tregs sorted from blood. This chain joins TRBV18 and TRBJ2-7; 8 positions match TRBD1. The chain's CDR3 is CASSPGQALGEQYF. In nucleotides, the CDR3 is TGTGCCAGCTCACCGGGACAGGCGCTAGGGGAGCAGTACTTC.